The 18 T cell receptor beta chains reported below all come from one sample, sequenced in a study of T cell clones after liver transplantation. Profiling relied on immunoSEQ multiplex PCR, and the TCRdb table lists in-frame clones only, not all of them. The sample records about 80,000 clones, 70% to 85% being singletons. This specimen was CD4+ T cells from blood, taken just over 45 months after liver transplant. These receptors came from a human patient who received a liver transplant. The graft donor may be the source of some T cells.

The chain carries TRBV28 and TRBJ2-7; 7 nucleotides match TRBD1. Germline-derived CDR1 and CDR2 are MDHEN and SYDVKM. J was trimmed by 3 bases and V by 7 bases; bases with no gene match: 6. This CDR3 spans 13 amino acids. The CDR3 spells CASTKTGVYEQYF. The CDR3 DNA reads TGTGCCAGCACCAAAACAGGGGTCTACGAGCAGTACTTC.

The CDR3 sequence: CASSETPSGSGVEQYF. CDR3 bases: TGTGCCAGCAGTGAAACGCCTTCGGGTAGCGGGGTCGAGCAGTACTTC. The chain carries TRBV6-1 and TRBJ2-7, with TRBD2 matching over 8 bases. Germline CDR1 is MNHNS and CDR2 is SASEGT. The CDR3 length is 16 residues. Losses at the gene ends were 2 bases for V and 6 bases for J; bases not matched to a gene: 12.

The CDR3 is CASSYGTPDTDEQFF. The DNA of the CDR3 is TGTGCCAGCAGTTACGGGACACCCGACACCGATGAGCAGTTCTTC. The chain joins TRBV6-6 to TRBJ2-1, with D possibly being TRBD1 (6 bases). Looked up from germline, CDR1 is MNHNY and CDR2 is SVGAGI (reference sequence). CDR3 length: 15 residues. The V end lost 2 bases, the J end lost 8 bases, and 16 bases lay between the germline ends.

The chain links TRBV11-2 to TRBJ2-7; weak D call: TRBD2 (6 bases). Germline V CDR1 and CDR2: SGHAT, FQNNGV. The CDR3 is 13 amino acids. The V end lost 2 bases, the J end lost 5 bases, and 10 bases lay between the germline ends. DNA for the CDR3: TGTGCCAGCAGCTTAAGTTGGGAGGACGAGCAGTACTTC. Encoded protein: CASSLSWEDEQYF.

The chain employs TRBV7-2 and TRBJ2-2, with D maybe TRBD1 (6 bases). Deletions cut 3 bases from V and 3 bases from J, with 11 bases between. CDR3 length: 15 residues. Germline V gene lookup returns CDR1 SGHTA and CDR2 FQGNSA. In DNA, the CDR3 is TGTGCCAGCAGCTTTAAACAGGGTTACACCGGGGAGCTGTTTTTT. It yields the protein CASSFKQGYTGELFF.

This chain joins TRBV19 and TRBJ2-7, with 10 bases lining up with TRBD2. The CDR3 spans 17 residues. CDR1 and CDR2 from the germline V gene are LNHDA and SQIVND (reference sequence). V shed 2 bases, J shed 1 base, and the junction held 8 bases outside the gene matches. The CDR3: CASSIRLAGAVSYEQYF. CDR3 bases: TGTGCCAGTAGTATACGGCTAGCGGGAGCGGTATCCTACGAGCAGTACTTC.

The chain has TRBV18 and TRBJ2-7; D possibly corresponds to TRBD1 (5 bases). The CDR3 covers 15 residues. Trimming took off 6 bases at V and 5 bases at J, with 20 bases between the two ends. Germline V CDR1 and CDR2: KGHSH, LQKENI. The CDR3 is CASSLHHRAGNEQYF. The CDR3 DNA is TGTGCCAGCTCGCTCCACCACCGTGCAGGGAACGAGCAGTACTTC.

V usage is TRBV7-3 and J usage is TRBJ2-6; D not resolved. Looked up from germline, CDR1 is SGHTA and CDR2 is FQGTGA. Trimming removed 7 bases from V and 0 bases from J, with 7 bases in between. The CDR3 consists of 14 residues. CDR3 bases: TGTGCCAGCATATCGGACTCTGGGGCCAACGTCCTGACTTTC. Translating gives CASISDSGANVLTF.

This clone was seen a handful of times. The V gene is TRBV5-1, the J gene TRBJ2-3; TRBD1 is a possible D gene (5 bases). Trimming shortened V by 0 bases and J by 5 bases, and 10 bases separated the two germline ends. This CDR3 region has 14 residues. Germline lookup yields CDR1 SGHRS and CDR2 YFSETQ. The CDR3 DNA reads as TGCGCCAGCAGCTTGGTGGCAGGGCAAGATACGCAGTATTTT. Its protein is CASSLVAGQDTQYF.

The chain couples TRBV28 to TRBJ1-1; no reliable D call. Trimming left V 4 bases short and J 3 bases short, with 12 bases between. This CDR3 comprises 14 residues. Germline V gives CDR1 MDHEN, CDR2 SYDVKM. The CDR3 sequence is CASSSPPGDTEAFF. The CDR3 DNA sequence: TGTGCCAGCAGTTCCCCGCCTGGGGACACTGAAGCTTTCTTT.

The V and J genes are TRBV14 and TRBJ2-1, with 8 positions matching TRBD2. J was trimmed by 6 bases and V by 5 bases; bases with no gene match: 12. This CDR3 is 16 amino acids long. Germline V gives CDR1 SGHDN, CDR2 FVKESK. The CDR3 region has the DNA TGTGCCAGCAGCAGACACAGCGGGAGTAATTTCAATGAGCAGTTCTTC. Its translation: CASSRHSGSNFNEQFF.

The chain links TRBV28 to TRBJ2-7; D not certain. The V end lost 5 bases, the J end lost 7 bases, and 15 bases lay between the germline ends. The CDR3 consists of 13 residues. CDR1 MDHEN and CDR2 SYDVKM come from the germline V gene. Written as DNA, the CDR3 is TGTGCCAGCAGTCCATTATGGGTGGCAGAGCAGTACTTC. Protein product: CASSPLWVAEQYF.

The CDR3, as DNA: TGTGCCAGCAGCTTAATGGGAGGCACAGATACGCAGTATTTT. Its protein is CASSLMGGTDTQYF. The chain joins TRBV11-1 to TRBJ2-3, with D perhaps matching TRBD2 (5 bases). The CDR3 spans 14 residues. Germline CDR1 and CDR2: SGHAT and FQDESV (reference sequence). Trimming stripped 2 bases from V and 1 base from J, with 7 bases between.

The chain recombines TRBV6-4 with TRBJ1-5; TRBD1 might be the D (6 bases). Germline CDR1 is MRHNA and CDR2 is SNTAGT. This CDR3 spans 14 amino acids. V lost 5 bases to trimming and J lost 7 bases, with 15 bases between them. CDR3 nucleotides: TGTGCCAGCAGTTTAACAGGGTCTAGGCAGCCCCAGCATTTT. Protein: CASSLTGSRQPQHF.

J is TRBJ1-5 and V is TRBV4-3; D not certain. The CDR3 runs 14 residues. V was cut by 0 bases and J by 11 bases, with 14 bases left in between. In germline, CDR1 is LGHNA, CDR2 YSLEER. The DNA for the CDR3 is TGCGCCAGCAGCCAAGATCAGCAGGACCGATCCCAGCATTTT. Translating gives CASSQDQQDRSQHF.

This sequence joins TRBV28 and TRBJ1-2; D is possibly TRBD1 (6 bases). The germline V and J ends were trimmed by 6 bases and 4 bases, with 9 bases remaining between them. This CDR3 region has 12 residues. Germline V lookup: CDR1 MDHEN, CDR2 SYDVKM. For the CDR3, the DNA is TGTGCCAGCAGGACAGGAGGCTATGGCTACACCTTC. Residues: CASRTGGYGYTF.

The rearrangement joins TRBV28 to TRBJ1-1, with D perhaps TRBD1 (5 bases). CDR1 and CDR2 (germline): MDHEN, SYDVKM. Trimming removed 11 bases from V and 0 bases from J, with 10 bases in between. This CDR3 has 12 residues. The CDR3 DNA reads TGTGCCGGGGGAAGTATGAACACTGAAGCTTTCTTT. This codes for CAGGSMNTEAFF.

The chain carries TRBV7-3 and TRBJ2-1; D possibly uses TRBD1 or TRBD2 (5 bases each). The V gene lost 5 bases and the J gene lost 8 bases, with 22 bases spanning the gap. Germline-derived CDR1 and CDR2 are SGHTA and FQGTGA. CDR3 size: 16 residues. CDR3: CASSAPGTPHGDEQFF. In nucleotides, the CDR3 is TGTGCCAGCAGCGCCCCCGGGACCCCCCATGGGGATGAGCAGTTCTTC.